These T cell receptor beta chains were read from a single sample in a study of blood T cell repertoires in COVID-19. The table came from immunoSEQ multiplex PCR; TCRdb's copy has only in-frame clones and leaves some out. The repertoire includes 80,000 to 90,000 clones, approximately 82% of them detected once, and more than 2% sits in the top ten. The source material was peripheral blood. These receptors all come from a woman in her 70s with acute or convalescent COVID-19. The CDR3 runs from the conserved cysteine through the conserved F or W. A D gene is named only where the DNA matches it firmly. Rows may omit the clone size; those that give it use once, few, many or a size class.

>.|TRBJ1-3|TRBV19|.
CASTSRVDTIYF
TGTGCCAGTACCTCCAGGGTGGACACCATATATTTT
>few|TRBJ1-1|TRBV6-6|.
CASSPGRGNTEAFF
TGTGCCAGCAGCCCCGGGCGGGGGAACACTGAAGCTTTCTTT
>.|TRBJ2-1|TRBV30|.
CAWSALGANLYNEQFF
TGTGCCTGGAGTGCCTTGGGAGCGAACCTATACAATGAGCAGTTCTTC
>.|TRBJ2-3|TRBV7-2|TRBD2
CASSPQAGGSDTQYF
TGTGCCAGCAGCCCACAAGCGGGGGGCTCAGATACGCAGTATTTT
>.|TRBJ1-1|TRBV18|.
CASSPPNRANTEAFF
TGTGCCAGCTCACCACCGAACAGGGCGAACACTGAAGCTTTCTTT
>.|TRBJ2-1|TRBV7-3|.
CASSLGRSAYNEQFF
TGTGCCAGCAGCTTGGGCAGGTCAGCCTACAATGAGCAGTTCTTC
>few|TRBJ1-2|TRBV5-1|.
CASSLGGDYGYTF
TGCGCCAGCAGCTTGGGGGGCGACTATGGCTACACCTTC
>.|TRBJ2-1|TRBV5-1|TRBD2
CASSPPGLAGGPSEQFF
TGCGCCAGCAGCCCGCCGGGACTAGCGGGGGGCCCCAGTGAGCAGTTCTTC
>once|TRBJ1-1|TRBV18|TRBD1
CASSPPNRDRGLNTEAFF
TGTGCCAGCTCACCACCGAACCGGGACAGGGGGTTAAACACTGAAGCTTTCTTT
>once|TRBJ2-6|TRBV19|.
CASSVLRGNGANVLTF
TGTGCCAGTAGTGTCCTTAGGGGCAATGGGGCCAACGTCCTGACTTTC
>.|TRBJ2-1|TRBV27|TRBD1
CASSSDRGRPYNEQFF
TGTGCCAGCAGTTCCGACAGGGGGCGACCCTACAATGAGCAGTTCTTC
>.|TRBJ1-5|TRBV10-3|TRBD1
CAISDPGQGGFMQPQHF
TGTGCCATCAGTGACCCAGGACAGGGGGGTTTTATGCAGCCCCAGCATTTT
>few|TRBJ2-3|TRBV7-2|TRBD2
CASSFGLAGTDTQYF
TGTGCCAGCAGCTTCGGACTAGCGGGCACAGATACGCAGTATTTT
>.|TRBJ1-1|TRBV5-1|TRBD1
CASSPTGENTEAFF
TGCGCCAGCAGCCCGACAGGGGAGAACACTGAAGCTTTCTTT
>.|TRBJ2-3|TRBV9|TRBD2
CASSVRFGGGGGIGDTQYF
TGTGCCAGCAGCGTAAGGTTTGGAGGTGGCGGGGGGATCGGAGATACGCAGTATTTT
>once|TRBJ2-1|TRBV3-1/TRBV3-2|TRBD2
CASSQPIWRGAAYNEQFF
TGTGCCAGCAGCCAACCCATTTGGCGGGGGGCAGCCTACAATGAGCAGTTCTTC
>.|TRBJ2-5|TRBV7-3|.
CASSLRPDRQETQYF
TGTGCCAGCAGCTTAAGGCCGGACAGACAAGAGACCCAGTACTTC
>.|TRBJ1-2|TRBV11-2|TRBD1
CASSPQGAVYGYTF
TGTGCCAGCAGCCCCCAGGGGGCCGTCTATGGCTACACCTTC
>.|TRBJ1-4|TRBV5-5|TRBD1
CASSPRTGMDEKLFF
TGTGCCAGCAGTCCCCGGACAGGGATGGATGAAAAACTGTTTTTT
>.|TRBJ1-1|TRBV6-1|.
CASSEGGQIYTEAFF
TGTGCCAGCAGTGAAGGAGGACAGATCTACACTGAAGCTTTCTTT
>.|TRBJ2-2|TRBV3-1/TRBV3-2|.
CASSQVYISTGELFF
TGTGCCAGCAGCCAAGTCTATATCTCGACCGGGGAGCTGTTTTTT
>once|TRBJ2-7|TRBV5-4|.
CASSLSRGMVDYEQYF
TGTGCCAGCAGCTTGAGTCGGGGAATGGTGGACTACGAGCAGTACTTC
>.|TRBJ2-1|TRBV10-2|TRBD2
CASSGGAWEQFF
TGCGCCAGCAGCGGGGGGGCATGGGAGCAGTTCTTC
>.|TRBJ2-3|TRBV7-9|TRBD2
CASSLLAGVPDTQYF
TGTGCCAGCAGCTTACTAGCGGGGGTTCCAGATACGCAGTATTTT
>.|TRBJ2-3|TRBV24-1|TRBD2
CATSETSGGEPDTQYF
TGTGCCACCAGTGAAACTAGCGGGGGGGAACCAGATACGCAGTATTTT
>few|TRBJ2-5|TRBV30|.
CAWSPTGGETQYF
TGTGCCTGGAGCCCCACCGGGGGAGAGACCCAGTACTTC
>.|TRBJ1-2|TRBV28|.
CASSSQRWGGYTF
TGTGCCAGCAGTTCCCAACGCTGGGGCGGCTACACCTTC
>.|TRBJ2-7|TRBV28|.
CATQIPGESSYEQYF
TGTGCCACCCAGATTCCAGGGGAAAGCTCCTACGAGCAGTACTTC
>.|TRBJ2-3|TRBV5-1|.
CASSIDRAGTDTQYF
TGCGCCAGCAGCATTGACAGGGCGGGGACAGATACGCAGTATTTT
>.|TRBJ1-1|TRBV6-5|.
CASSQRANTEAFF
TGTGCCAGCAGTCAGCGGGCGAACACTGAAGCTTTCTTT
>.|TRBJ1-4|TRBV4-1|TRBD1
CASSQLQGAFNEKLFF
TGCGCCAGCAGCCAATTACAGGGGGCTTTTAATGAAAAACTGTTTTTT
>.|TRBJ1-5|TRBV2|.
CASSPLYPNQPQHF
TGTGCCAGCAGTCCACTCTACCCCAATCAGCCCCAGCATTTT
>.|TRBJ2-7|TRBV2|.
CASRAGTYYEQYF
TGTGCCAGCAGGGCGGGCACATACTACGAGCAGTACTTC
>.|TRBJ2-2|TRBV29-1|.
CSARQATSTGELFF
TGCAGCGCCAGACAGGCGACAAGCACCGGGGAGCTGTTTTTT
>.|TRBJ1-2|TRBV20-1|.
CSARGPGYTF
TGCAGTGCTAGGGGCCCAGGCTACACCTTC
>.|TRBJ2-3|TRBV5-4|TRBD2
CASGAGGTDTQYF
TGTGCCAGCGGGGCGGGGGGCACAGATACGCAGTATTTT
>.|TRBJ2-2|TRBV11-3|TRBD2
CASSTLAGVTGELFF
TGTGCCAGCAGCACCTTAGCGGGGGTGACCGGGGAGCTGTTTTTT
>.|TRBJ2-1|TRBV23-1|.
CASSQSSSYNEQFF
TGCGCCAGCAGTCAATCATCTTCCTACAATGAGCAGTTCTTC
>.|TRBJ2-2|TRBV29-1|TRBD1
CSVVPDRAVTGELFF
TGCAGCGTTGTCCCGGACAGGGCGGTTACCGGGGAGCTGTTTTTT
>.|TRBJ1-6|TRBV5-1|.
CASSLAGGRFGAPLHF
TGCGCCAGCAGCTTGGCCGGGGGTAGGTTCGGAGCACCCCTCCACTTT
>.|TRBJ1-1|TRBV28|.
CASSLFLLAFF
TGTGCCAGCAGTTTATTTTTATTGGCTTTCTTT